The 20 T cell receptor beta chains below come from one sample, sequenced in a study of OX40 agonist ivuxolimab in advanced cancers. Receptors were amplified or captured by the immunoSEQ multiplex PCR assay. TCRdb took this table from immuneACCESS and kept in-frame rearrangements with V and J called. Such tables lack part of the clones; where checked against another copy, unresolved V genes explain under half of the gap, and the rest is unexplained. For this sample the table gives 65,000 to 85,000 clones, of which roughly 91% were detected only once. Around an eighth of the sample belongs to the ten largest clones. Sequences were derived from CD4+ or CD8+ T cells sorted from blood, sampled in a trial of the OX40 agonist ivuxolimab. Every receptor here comes from an adult with an advanced solid tumor such as melanoma, head and neck, liver or kidney cancer.

The CDR3 loop is CASSPRALGEQYF. DNA of the CDR3: TGTGCCAGCAGTCCTAGGGCCCTGGGGGAGCAGTACTTC. The V and J genes are TRBV27 and TRBJ2-7; the D is unclear. The germline CDR1 and CDR2 sequences are MNHEY and SMNVEV (reference sequence). This CDR3 is built from 13 residues. V was pared by 5 bases and J by 7 bases, with 15 bases between.

With respect to this clone: The sample carries other DNA sequences with the same CDR3. CDR3 coding DNA: TGTGCCAGCAGTCCCGGGGGTCACACTGAAGCTTTCTTT. This codes for CASSPGGHTEAFF. The genes are TRBV6-5 and TRBJ1-1, with D possibly TRBD1 on 5 matching bases. Trimming took off 5 bases at V and 3 bases at J, with 10 bases between the two ends. The CDR3 runs 13 residues. Germline CDR1 and CDR2: MNHEY and SVGAGI.

CDR3 sequence reads: CASSIGAGGYTF. The CDR3 DNA reads TGTGCCAGTAGTATTGGGGCGGGTGGCTACACCTTC. The gene calls are TRBV19 and TRBJ1-2, with a possible D match to TRBD1 (5 bases). CDR3 length equals 12 residues. The germline V gene encodes CDR1 LNHDA and CDR2 SQIVND (reference sequence). With 3 bases removed from V and 7 bases from J, the gap between germline ends came to 9 bases.

CDR3 in DNA: TGTGCCAGCAGCTCCAACGATTGGGACAGGGCTGAAGATACGCAGTATTTT. Protein product: CASSSNDWDRAEDTQYF. V usage is TRBV7-9 and J usage is TRBJ2-3; 9 nucleotides align to TRBD1. The CDR3 runs 17 residues. V was clipped by 4 bases and J by 5 bases; unmatched bases: 13. In germline, CDR1 is SEHNR, CDR2 FQNEAQ (reference sequence).

This clone was recorded once. J is TRBJ1-4 and V is TRBV18; D is unresolved. Germline CDR1 reads KGHSH; CDR2 reads LQKENI. V was trimmed by 3 bases and J by 0 bases, leaving 11 bases between them. The CDR3 has 16 amino acids. The CDR3 is CASSPTLGATNEKLFF. The DNA for the CDR3 is TGTGCCAGCTCACCCACTCTCGGTGCAACTAATGAAAAACTGTTTTTT.

The chain is built from TRBV13 and TRBJ2-7; maybe TRBD1 (6 bases). Looked up from germline, CDR1 is PRHDT and CDR2 is FYEKMQ (reference sequence). Trimming stripped 5 bases from V and 3 bases from J, with 11 bases between. This CDR3 region has 13 residues. For the CDR3, the DNA is TGTGCCAGCAGCCAGGGGAGCCTCTACGAGCAGTACTTC. Translation: CASSQGSLYEQYF.

The rearrangement links TRBV4-1 to TRBJ2-7, with D possibly matching TRBD2 (5 bases). V was trimmed by 0 bases and J by 6 bases, leaving 21 bases between them. Germline V lookup: CDR1 MGHRA, CDR2 YSYEKL. The CDR3 is 17 residues long. CDR3 amino acids: CASSQDKGGGFSFEQYF. The DNA for the CDR3 is TGCGCCAGCAGCCAAGATAAGGGCGGAGGATTTTCGTTCGAGCAGTACTTC.

This rearrangement joins TRBV13 to TRBJ1-5, with 7 positions matching TRBD1. V was clipped by 6 bases and J by 9 bases; unmatched bases: 8. CDR3 size: 13 residues. The V gene's germline CDR1 is PRHDT and CDR2 FYEKMQ (reference sequence). The CDR3 sequence: CASSLTGSRPQHF. In DNA, the CDR3 is TGTGCCAGCAGTTTGACAGGGTCACGGCCCCAGCATTTT.

This chain connects TRBV27 to TRBJ2-7; weak D call: TRBD2 (6 bases). With 5 bases removed from V and 3 bases from J, the gap between germline ends came to 20 bases. The germline V gene has CDR1 MNHEY and CDR2 SMNVEV (reference sequence). CDR3 size: 16 residues. The DNA for the CDR3 is TGTGCCAGCAGTCAACCAAGGGGACTGAGGTTCTACGAGCAGTACTTC. The encoded protein is CASSQPRGLRFYEQYF.

This clone is a singleton in its sample. The J gene is TRBJ2-7, the V gene TRBV10-3; the D is unclear. Germline-derived CDR1 and CDR2 are ENHRY and SYGVKD. V was shortened by 2 bases and J by 5 bases, with 7 bases between the two germline ends. The CDR3 length is 12 residues. The CDR3 reads CAISEEYDEQYF. In DNA, the CDR3 is TGTGCCATCAGTGAGGAATATGACGAGCAGTACTTC.

This chain uses TRBV25-1 with TRBJ2-7; 8 bases align to TRBD2. Germline CDR1 reads MGHDK; CDR2 reads SYGVNS. J gave up 4 bases and V 10 bases, and 6 bases lay outside the gene matches. There are 12 residues in the CDR3. CDR3 sequence reads: CATRRGGYEQYF. As DNA, the CDR3 is TGTGCCACCCGACGGGGGGGGTACGAGCAGTACTTC.

This clone was counted a single time. This chain connects TRBV10-3 to TRBJ1-2, with 9 bases aligning to TRBD1. The junction had 6 bases not matched to a gene; V was cut back by 0 bases and J by 7 bases. The CDR3 extends over 15 amino acids. The V gene's germline CDR1 is ENHRY and CDR2 SYGVKD. CDR3 coding DNA: TGTGCCATCAGTGAGTCGAAGGGACAGGGTTCTGGCTACACCTTC. This translates into CAISESKGQGSGYTF.

The chain has TRBV7-2 and TRBJ2-7; a possible D gene is TRBD2 (6 bases). V gave up 5 bases and J gave up 3 bases, with 17 bases separating them. The CDR3 covers 15 residues. Germline-derived CDR1 and CDR2 are SGHTA and FQGNSA. The CDR3 spells CASSPYGGIDYEQYF. The CDR3 DNA follows: TGTGCCAGCAGCCCCTATGGAGGGATCGACTACGAGCAGTACTTC.

This chain uses TRBV6-1 with TRBJ1-5; weak D call: TRBD1 (5 bases). The V gene's germline CDR1 is MNHNS and CDR2 SASEGT. The V and J ends lost 2 bases and 3 bases respectively, with 11 bases between them. The CDR3 is 15 residues long. CDR3 residues: CASSERRDDNQPQHF. CDR3 bases: TGTGCCAGCAGTGAACGCAGGGATGACAATCAGCCCCAGCATTTT.

The chain uses TRBV6-5 and TRBJ2-2, with D hard to call. V was clipped by 2 bases and J by 5 bases, with 9 bases between them. Looked up from germline, CDR1 is MNHEY and CDR2 is SVGAGI. CDR3 length: 14 residues. Here the CDR3 DNA reads TGTGCCAGCAGTTACCGCGGAAATACCGGGGAGCTGTTTTTT. Its translation: CASSYRGNTGELFF.

This rearrangement joins TRBV15 to TRBJ1-6; D is unclear. Germline CDR1 reads LNHNV; CDR2 reads YYDKDF (reference sequence). V gave up 0 bases and J gave up 9 bases, with 12 bases separating them. This CDR3 is built from 15 residues. The CDR3 loop is CATSRDRIGGSPLHF. Here the CDR3 DNA reads TGTGCCACCAGCAGAGATCGCATAGGTGGTTCACCCCTCCACTTT.

This clone was counted once. V usage is TRBV5-8 and J usage is TRBJ1-1, with D possibly being TRBD1 (6 bases). This CDR3 has 14 amino acids. V was cut by 1 base and J by 4 bases, with 11 bases left in between. Germline CDR1 SGHTS, CDR2 YDEGEE. CDR3 nucleotide sequence: TGTGCCAGCAGCTTGAGGAGCAGGGGCACTGAAGCTTTCTTT. Protein sequence: CASSLRSRGTEAFF.

The chain couples TRBV28 to TRBJ2-7; 8 nucleotides align to TRBD1. The CDR3 is made up of 15 amino acids. CDR1 is MDHEN, CDR2 SYDVKM, per germline. V gave up 5 bases and J gave up 7 bases; unmatched junction bases: 13. CDR3 protein: CASSATTRGLREQYF. Here the CDR3 DNA reads TGTGCCAGCAGTGCCACCACCAGGGGGCTTAGAGAGCAGTACTTC.

This chain connects TRBV7-9 to TRBJ2-5; 7 positions match TRBD1. CDR1 and CDR2 (germline): SEHNR, FQNEAQ (reference sequence). The V gene end was trimmed by 6 bases and the J gene end by 1 base; junction bases not matched to a gene: 5. The CDR3 has 14 residues. CDR3 residues: CASSPTGPQETQYF. CDR3 in DNA: TGTGCCAGCAGTCCGACAGGGCCCCAAGAGACCCAGTACTTC.

This chain links TRBV11-2 with TRBJ1-4; D not certain. Germline values: CDR1 SGHAT, CDR2 FQNNGV. Trimming took off 2 bases at V and 8 bases at J, with 6 bases between the two ends. The CDR3 length is 12 residues. CDR3: CASSLTQEKLFF. As DNA, the CDR3 is TGTGCCAGCAGCTTAACGCAGGAAAAACTGTTTTTT.